What follows are 31 T cell receptor beta chains derived from one specimen sequenced in a study of T cell responses to AZD1222 COVID-19 vaccine. Sequencing used immunoSEQ multiplex PCR; TCRdb keeps in-frame clones, though not all of them. The sample lists fewer than 100,000 clones, around 91% seen once, with 8% to 9.5% in the top ten. The material was peripheral blood, obtained on day 0 of AZD1222 vaccination. These receptors came from an adult in good health.

This clone has a single count. CDR3 sequence (DNA): TGTGCCAGCAGCGTTTCCGGACTAGGGGCCTACGAGCAGTACTTC. Translating gives CASSVSGLGAYEQYF. The rearrangement uses TRBV9 and TRBJ2-7; 7 nucleotides line up with TRBD2. With V trimmed by 2 bases and J by 2 bases, 7 bases remained unmatched. The CDR3 spans 15 residues. The germline gives CDR1 SGDLS, CDR2 YYNGEE.

This clone appeared once. The gene calls are TRBV6-5 and TRBJ2-5, with 9 nucleotides matching TRBD1. Per the germline V gene, CDR1 is MNHEY and CDR2 is SVGAGI. The CDR3 runs to 15 residues. The V and J ends lost 4 bases and 5 bases, in that order; junction bases with no gene match: 8. The CDR3: CASSSHRGRMETQYF. The CDR3 nucleotides read TGTGCCAGCAGTTCTCACAGGGGGCGTATGGAGACCCAGTACTTC.

The rearrangement joins TRBV7-3 to TRBJ2-3, with D hard to call. The CDR3 length is 14 residues. V shed 5 bases and J shed 2 bases, with 11 bases lying between them. CDR1 is SGHTA, CDR2 FQGTGA, per germline. The CDR3 DNA is TGTGCCAGCAGCCGGGCCCAACCCACAGATACGCAGTATTTT. Amino acids: CASSRAQPTDTQYF.

J is TRBJ2-5 and V is TRBV2; D is uncertain. This CDR3 region has 11 residues. Germline CDR1 and CDR2: SNHLY and FYNNEI. The germline V and J ends were trimmed by 8 bases and 5 bases, with 9 bases remaining between them. The CDR3 sequence is CASSRSETQYF. The CDR3, as DNA: TGTGCCAGCTCTAGGTCGGAGACCCAGTACTTC. Full variable domain (missing parts from reference TRBV2 and TRBJ2-5): EPEVTQTPSHQVTQMGQEVILRCVPISNHLYFYWYRQILGQKVEFLVSFYNNEISEKSEIFDDQFSVERPDGSNFTLKIRSTKLEDSAMYFCASSRSETQYFGPGTRLLVL.

This clone was counted once. The chain links TRBV7-9 to TRBJ2-1; TRBD1 agrees at 9 bases. Trimming cost V 3 bases and J 6 bases; bases outside gene matches: 0. Per the germline V gene, CDR1 is SEHNR and CDR2 is FQNEAQ (reference sequence). The CDR3 totals 13 residues. CDR3 residues: CASSLDRGNEQFF. The CDR3, as DNA: TGTGCCAGCAGCTTGGACAGGGGCAATGAGCAGTTCTTC.

Here the CDR3 reads CASSEGGGDDSDTQYF. DNA of the CDR3: TGCGCCAGCAGTGAAGGCGGGGGGGACGACTCCGATACGCAGTATTTT. V and J are TRBV10-2 and TRBJ2-3; 9 bases align to TRBD2. The CDR3 has 16 amino acids. Germline CDR1 is WSHSY and CDR2 is SAAADI. The ends lost 3 bases at V and 6 bases at J; junction bases unmatched: 10.

This clone occurred a few times. The chain has TRBV18 and TRBJ2-7, with 7 bases aligning to TRBD1. CDR3 size: 14 residues. With V trimmed by 3 bases and J by 2 bases, 4 bases remained unmatched. From germline, CDR1 is KGHSH and CDR2 LQKENI. Here the CDR3 DNA reads TGTGCCAGCTCACCTGGACAGGACACCTACGAGCAGTACTTC. Amino acid sequence: CASSPGQDTYEQYF.

The V gene is TRBV6-5, the J gene TRBJ1-1; 12 nucleotides align to TRBD1. Germline V gives CDR1 MNHEY, CDR2 SVGAGI. V was clipped by 6 bases and J by 0 bases; unmatched bases: 2. CDR3 length: 15 amino acids. The CDR3 DNA reads TGTGCCAGCAGGCGGGACAGGGGGCTGAACACTGAAGCTTTCTTT. Translating gives CASRRDRGLNTEAFF.

V usage is TRBV18 and J usage is TRBJ1-1, with TRBD1 matching over 12 bases. The germline V gene encodes CDR1 KGHSH and CDR2 LQKENI. Trimming took 3 bases from V and 5 from J; bases not matched to a gene: 1. This CDR3 is built from 14 residues. The CDR3 is CASSPGQGATEAFF. DNA of the CDR3: TGTGCCAGCTCACCGGGACAGGGGGCGACTGAAGCTTTCTTT.

The rearrangement joins TRBV5-1 to TRBJ1-1; 7 nucleotides agree with TRBD1. The ends lost 0 bases at V and 2 bases at J; junction bases unmatched: 7. Germline V gene lookup returns CDR1 SGHRS and CDR2 YFSETQ. This CDR3 has 16 amino acids. CDR3 bases: TGCGCCAGCAGCTTGGTTTCGGGACAGATAAACACTGAAGCTTTCTTT. It codes for CASSLVSGQINTEAFF.

This chain links TRBV29-1 with TRBJ1-5; the D is unclear. CDR1 is SQVTM, CDR2 ANQGSEA, per germline. Trimming removed 2 bases at V and 3 bases at J, with 11 bases between. The CDR3 loop spans 14 amino acids. The DNA for the CDR3 is TGCAGCGTTGAACTAGCAGGTCCCAATCAGCCCCAGCATTTT. Amino acids: CSVELAGPNQPQHF.

This chain connects TRBV19 to TRBJ2-1; 8 nucleotides agree with TRBD1. CDR1 LNHDA and CDR2 SQIVND come from the germline V gene (reference sequence). With V trimmed by 7 bases and J by 2 bases, 7 bases remained unmatched. CDR3 length: 15 amino acids. Here the CDR3 reads CASTEDRAPYNEQFF. CDR3 nucleotide sequence: TGTGCCAGTACAGAGGACAGGGCGCCCTACAATGAGCAGTTCTTC. The entire variable domain, with the rest obtained from reference TRBV19 and TRBJ2-1, is as follows: DGGITQSPKYLFRKEGQNVTLSCEQNLNHDAMYWYRQDPGQGLRLIYYSQIVNDFQKGDIAEGYSVSREKKESFPLTVTSAQKNPTAFYLCASTEDRAPYNEQFFGPGTRLTVL.

The chain is built from TRBV7-2 and TRBJ2-3, with a possible D match to TRBD2 (7 bases). The CDR3 runs 14 residues. The germline gives CDR1 SGHTA, CDR2 FQGNSA. The V gene lost 5 bases and the J gene lost 5 bases, with 14 bases spanning the gap. In DNA, the CDR3 is TGTGCCAGCAGCGTTGGGGGGGGCCAAGATACGCAGTATTTT. Its protein product is CASSVGGGQDTQYF.

This clone was seen ten or more times. V and J are TRBV4-1 and TRBJ2-6, with D uncertain. V was cut by 4 bases and J by 0 bases, with 7 bases left in between. Germline V CDR1 and CDR2: MGHRA, YSYEKL. The CDR3 is 15 amino acids. The CDR3 region has the DNA TGCGCCAGCAGCCCCGTGGCCTCTGGGGCCAACGTCCTGACTTTC. This gives the protein CASSPVASGANVLTF.

The V and J genes are TRBV7-2 and TRBJ2-3; maybe TRBD2 (5 bases). CDR3 length equals 13 residues. V lost 4 bases and J 7 bases, leaving 12 bases between the germline ends. Germline CDR1 reads SGHTA; CDR2 reads FQGNSA. CDR3 residues: CASSSSFGNTQYF. The CDR3 region has the DNA TGTGCCAGCAGCTCGAGTTTCGGGAATACGCAGTATTTT.

The chain carries TRBV4-1 and TRBJ2-7; possibly TRBD1 for D (5 bases). The V gene lost 2 bases and the J gene lost 4 bases, with 21 bases spanning the gap. Germline V gene data show CDR1 as MGHRA and CDR2 as YSYEKL. This CDR3 spans 17 amino acids. In DNA form, the CDR3 reads TGCGCCAGCAGCCAACCTCTAACGGGCAGGGCGTTTTACGAGCAGTACTTC. Protein sequence: CASSQPLTGRAFYEQYF.

Points on this clone: As the CDR3 is not closed by the conserved phenylalanine or tryptophan, this likely results from a read error. The DNA is left out, because the CDR3 cannot be placed on it with certainty; the CDR3 is given as TCRdb lists it. V and J are TRBV10-3 and TRBJ1-2. Counting both end residues, the CDR3 totals 12 amino acids. The germline V gene has CDR1 ENHRY and CDR2 SYGVKD. CDR3 in amino acids: CAIIRGGSPQSL.

The rearrangement uses TRBV4-1 and TRBJ2-7; 7 positions agree with TRBD1. The V gene end was trimmed by 0 bases and the J gene end by 10 bases; junction bases not matched to a gene: 3. The V gene's germline CDR1 is MGHRA and CDR2 YSYEKL. The CDR3 runs 12 residues. The CDR3 DNA sequence: TGCGCCAGCAGCCAAGAGACAGGGAAACAGTACTTC. It yields the protein CASSQETGKQYF.

The chain joins TRBV19 to TRBJ1-1; a possible D gene is TRBD1 (5 bases). The CDR3 loop spans 12 amino acids. V shed 9 bases and J shed 3 bases, with 11 bases lying between them. The germline V gene has CDR1 LNHDA and CDR2 SQIVND (reference sequence). CDR3 DNA sequence: TGTGCCAGCAAGCAGGGTGACACTGAAGCTTTCTTT. As protein: CASKQGDTEAFF.

This clone occurred a few times. The rearrangement uses TRBV9 and TRBJ1-6; TRBD1 matches 7 bases. Germline V CDR1 and CDR2: SGDLS, YYNGEE. CDR3 length equals 17 residues. V trimming: 3 bases; J trimming: 4 bases; junction bases outside the gene matches: 10. CDR3 region: CASSAGGGTSYNSPLHF. CDR3 in DNA: TGTGCCAGCAGCGCAGGAGGGGGCACATCGTATAATTCACCCCTCCACTTT.

The V and J genes are TRBV4-2 and TRBJ2-3, with 8 bases fitting TRBD1. This CDR3 has 17 amino acids. Trimming removed 1 base from V and 2 bases from J; junction bases left unmatched: 8. Germline CDR1 is LGHNA and CDR2 is YNFKEQ. CDR3 sequence reads: CASSQGYRGLTTDTQYF. CDR3 in DNA: TGTGCCAGCAGCCAAGGGTACAGGGGGTTAACCACAGATACGCAGTATTTT.

J is TRBJ1-2 and V is TRBV4-3; unclear D gene. CDR1 is LGHNA and CDR2 is YSLEER in the germline V gene. V dropped 0 bases and J dropped 7 bases, with 12 bases sitting between them. The CDR3 is 14 residues long. CDR3 bases: TGCGCCAGCAGCCAAGAGAGGGTTTCTGGTGGCTACACCTTC. The encoded protein is CASSQERVSGGYTF.

The chain joins TRBV19 to TRBJ2-6, with D perhaps TRBD2 (7 bases). V lost 10 bases, J lost 2 bases, and 12 bases lay in between. CDR3 length: 14 residues. CDR1 is LNHDA and CDR2 is SQIVND in the germline V gene (reference sequence). CDR3 protein: CATREGAGANVLTF. CDR3 coding DNA: TGTGCCACCAGGGAGGGGGCTGGGGCCAACGTCCTGACTTTC. The whole variable domain, filled in from reference TRBV19 and TRBJ2-6, reads DGGITQSPKYLFRKEGQNVTLSCEQNLNHDAMYWYRQDPGQGLRLIYYSQIVNDFQKGDIAEGYSVSREKKESFPLTVTSAQKNPTAFYLCATREGAGANVLTFGAGSRLTVL.

V is TRBV5-1 and J is TRBJ1-1; TRBD1 is a possible D gene (6 bases). The length of the CDR3 is 16 residues. Germline V gene lookup returns CDR1 SGHRS and CDR2 YFSETQ. V lost 4 bases and J 0 bases, leaving 16 bases between the germline ends. The CDR3 region has the DNA TGCGCCAGCAGCGCCGGGAGGACAGCAATGAACACTGAAGCTTTCTTT. This translates into CASSAGRTAMNTEAFF.

The chain has TRBV9 and TRBJ1-5; TRBD1 agrees at 10 bases. Trimming took 3 bases from V and 5 from J; bases not matched to a gene: 5. Germline V gene data show CDR1 as SGDLS and CDR2 as YYNGEE. CDR3 length: 15 amino acids. The CDR3 DNA is TGTGCCAGCAGCGCCGAAGACAGGGGGCATCAGCCCCAGCATTTT. Translation gives CASSAEDRGHQPQHF.

The sample holds a few counts of this clone. The chain joins TRBV7-2 to TRBJ1-6; the D is unclear. The CDR3 loop spans 13 amino acids. The V gene lost 1 base and the J gene lost 14 bases, with 12 bases spanning the gap. Germline values: CDR1 SGHTA, CDR2 FQGNSA. The CDR3 loop reads CASSLGNEPSLHF. The CDR3, as DNA: TGTGCCAGCAGCTTAGGGAACGAGCCATCCCTCCACTTT.

The J gene is TRBJ1-5, the V gene TRBV19; 9 bases are shared with TRBD1. The ends lost 7 bases at V and 1 base at J; junction bases unmatched: 5. This CDR3 contains 15 residues. CDR1 LNHDA and CDR2 SQIVND come from the germline V gene (reference sequence). The CDR3 here is CASTIQGASNQPQHF. The CDR3 nucleotides read TGTGCCAGTACCATACAGGGGGCCAGCAATCAGCCCCAGCATTTT. Complete variable domain (other parts from reference TRBV19 and TRBJ1-5): DGGITQSPKYLFRKEGQNVTLSCEQNLNHDAMYWYRQDPGQGLRLIYYSQIVNDFQKGDIAEGYSVSREKKESFPLTVTSAQKNPTAFYLCASTIQGASNQPQHFGDGTRLSIL.

As regards this clone: A read error may account for a junction end that differs from germline. The CDR3 bases are TGCGCCGGCAGCCGGGACGGGGGTGTCAGCAATCAGCCCCAGCATTTT. This gives the protein CAGSRDGGVSNQPQHF. The chain uses TRBV4-1 and TRBJ1-5; tentative D call: TRBD1 (5 bases). Germline V gene data show CDR1 as MGHRA and CDR2 as YSYEKL. The CDR3 totals 16 residues.

The chain recombines TRBV19 with TRBJ2-5, with D perhaps given as TRBD1 or TRBD2 (5 bases each). Germline V CDR1 and CDR2: LNHDA, SQIVND (reference sequence). Trimming removed 0 bases from V and 4 bases from J, with 18 bases in between. The CDR3 spans 17 residues. CDR3: CASSIDRIGAGGETQYF. The CDR3 DNA sequence: TGTGCCAGTAGTATAGATCGGATCGGGGCAGGAGGAGAGACCCAGTACTTC.

This chain links TRBV7-2 with TRBJ2-7; D possibly corresponds to TRBD1 (6 bases). CDR1 is SGHTA, CDR2 FQGNSA, per germline. Between the trimmed V and J ends, which lost 1 base and 2 bases, there was a span of 15 bases. The length of the CDR3 is 16 residues. The CDR3 DNA sequence: TGTGCCAGCAGCTTAGGGGGGACACCGAAAACCTACGAGCAGTACTTC. It encodes CASSLGGTPKTYEQYF.

The chain couples TRBV6-5 to TRBJ2-2, with D perhaps being TRBD1 or TRBD2 (6 bases each). V gave up 2 bases and J gave up 4 bases, with 8 bases separating them. The CDR3 covers 14 residues. Germline V CDR1 and CDR2: MNHEY, SVGAGI. The CDR3 is CASSYGGRTGELFF. The CDR3 DNA sequence: TGTGCCAGCAGTTACGGGGGGCGCACCGGGGAGCTGTTTTTT.